This TCR beta chain originates from a study of T cell repertoires in cytomegalovirus infection. A single record per CDR3 protein comes from TCRdb applying MiXCR to the reads. The data contain about a million distinct CDR3 sequences, roughly 30% of them seen just once; the ten biggest clones take up around an eighth. As regards this clonotype: The antigen is not known.

The CDR3 is 17 residues long. Germline V gene lookup returns CDR1 MNHEY and CDR2 SVGAGI. Trimming left V 4 bases short and J 0 bases short, with 15 bases between. V and J are TRBV6-5 and TRBJ1-4; no firm D call. This TCR was sampled from a human donor in good health (CMV status not recorded). Some clones in this sample may be carry-over from other donors' samples. The sample was cultured CD8+ T cells from PBMCs, taken from culture after CMV antigen stimulation. Written as DNA, the CDR3 is TGTGCCAGCAGTTTACTCGAGTCTGGGGCAACTAATGAAAAACTGTTTTTT. It codes for CASSLLESGATNEKLFF.